This TCR beta chain was obtained from a study of B cell selection in AIRE deficiency. V lost 1 base to trimming and J lost 4 bases, with 8 bases between them. The V gene's germline CDR1 is SGHVS and CDR2 FQNEAQ. The CDR3 is made up of 14 amino acids. The sorted conventional CD4 T cells were gated as CD4+CD127+. Assay: immunoSEQ multiplex PCR; the TCRdb copy retains only in-frame clones and omits some. This table has fewer than 30,000 clones, about 96% appearing once. Sequences were obtained from CD4+CD127+ conventional T cells sorted from PBMCs. The chain has TRBV7-8 and TRBJ1-5; no firm D call. The sequence was collected from a human donor in good health. The CDR3 DNA sequence: TGTGCCAGCAGCTTAGGGGGAGGGAATCAGCCCCAGCATTTT. Amino acids: CASSLGGGNQPQHF.